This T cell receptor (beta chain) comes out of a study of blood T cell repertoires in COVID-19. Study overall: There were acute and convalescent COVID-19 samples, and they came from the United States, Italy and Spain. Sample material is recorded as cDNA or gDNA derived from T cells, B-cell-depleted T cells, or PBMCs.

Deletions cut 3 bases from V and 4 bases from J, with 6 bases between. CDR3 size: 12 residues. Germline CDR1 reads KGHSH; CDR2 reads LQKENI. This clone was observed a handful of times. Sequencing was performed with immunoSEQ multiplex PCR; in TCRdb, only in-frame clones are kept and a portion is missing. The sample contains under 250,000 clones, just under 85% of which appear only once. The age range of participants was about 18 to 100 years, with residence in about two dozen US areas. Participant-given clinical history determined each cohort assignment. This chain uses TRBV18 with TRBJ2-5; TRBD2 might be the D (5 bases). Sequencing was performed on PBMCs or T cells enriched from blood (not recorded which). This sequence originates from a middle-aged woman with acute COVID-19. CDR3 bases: TGTGCCAGCTCACCCCGGGGAGAGACCCAGTACTTC. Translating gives CASSPRGETQYF.